This TCR beta chain comes out of a study of radiotherapy plus CTLA-4 blockade in lung cancer. Across the study: Disease control was seen in approximately 31% of patients, objective responses in 15% to 20%.

Ipilimumab-mediated CTLA-4 blockade plus focal radiation was given to patients having chemo-refractory metastatic non-small-cell lung cancer. After removal of 3 bases from V and 5 bases from J, the junction contained 7 bases not matched to a gene. The germline gives CDR1 SGDLS, CDR2 YYNGEE. This CDR3 contains 17 residues. Note on this clone: No antigen is known for it.

Sequencing used immunoSEQ multiplex PCR; TCRdb keeps in-frame clones, though not all of them. The data hold roughly 130,000 clones, with about 90% observed a single time. Regarding the study as a whole: Clones of tumor-derived TCRs expanded in blood after radiotherapy plus ipilimumab. Early shifts in blood T cell clones, with interferon-beta, reportedly predicted response best.

The specimen was peripheral blood, collected from a patient treated with radiotherapy plus ipilimumab. The sequence was obtained from a human donor with non-small cell lung cancer that progressed on radiotherapy plus ipilimumab. The chain recombines TRBV9 with TRBJ2-3; 15 nucleotides agree with TRBD2. The CDR3 spells CASSAPGTSGRRDTQYF. Written as DNA, the CDR3 is TGTGCCAGCAGCGCGCCGGGGACTAGCGGGAGGAGAGATACGCAGTATTTT.